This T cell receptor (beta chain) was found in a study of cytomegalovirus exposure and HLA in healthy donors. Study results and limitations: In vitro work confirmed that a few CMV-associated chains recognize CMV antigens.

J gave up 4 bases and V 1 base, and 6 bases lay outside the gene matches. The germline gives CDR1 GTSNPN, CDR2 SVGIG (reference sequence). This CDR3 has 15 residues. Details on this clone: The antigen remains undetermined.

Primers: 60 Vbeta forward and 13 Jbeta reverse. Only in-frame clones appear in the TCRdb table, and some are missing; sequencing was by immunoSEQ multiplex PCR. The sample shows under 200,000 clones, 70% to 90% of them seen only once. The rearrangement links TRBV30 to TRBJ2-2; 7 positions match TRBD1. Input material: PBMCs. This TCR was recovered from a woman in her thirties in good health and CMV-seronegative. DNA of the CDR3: TGTGCCTGGAGTGCGACAGGGTTCGGCACCGGGGAGCTGTTTTTT. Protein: CAWSATGFGTGELFF.